The 23 T cell receptor beta chains given below trace back to one sample, sequenced in a study of response to subunit inactivated influenza vaccine. TCRdb itself ran the RT-PCR reads through MiXCR, one entry per CDR3 protein. The sample lists roughly 790,000 distinct CDR3 sequences, less than 25% seen once, with more than 8.5% in the top ten. This specimen consisted of PBMCs from blood, obtained around 5 days after vaccination. These receptors were collected from a man aged 50 to 60 who received an inactivated influenza vaccine.

This clonotype has ten or more counts. V gene TRBV4-3 combines with J gene TRBJ2-1, with 7 bases lining up with TRBD2. The germline V gene has CDR1 LGHNA and CDR2 YSLEER. With 0 bases clipped from V and 2 bases from J, the junction kept 4 bases outside the gene matches. The CDR3 consists of 16 residues. The CDR3 sequence: CASSQEHLAAYNEQFF. For the CDR3, the DNA is TGCGCCAGCAGCCAAGAACATCTAGCGGCCTACAATGAGCAGTTCTTC.

This chain uses TRBV7-8 with TRBJ2-5; 8 nucleotides match TRBD2. V was pared by 4 bases and J by 3 bases, with 13 bases of the junction left unmatched. The CDR3 consists of 17 residues. The germline V gene encodes CDR1 SGHVS and CDR2 FQNEAQ. The CDR3 DNA follows: TGTGCCAGCAGCTCCCGACGTTTTAGCGGGGCCAAAGAGACCCAGTACTTC. This gives the protein CASSSRRFSGAKETQYF.

The chain combines TRBV20-1 with TRBJ1-1, with TRBD1 matching 8 bases. Germline V gene sequence: CDR1 DFQATT, CDR2 SNEGSKA (reference sequence). This CDR3 has 13 residues. V lost 6 bases and J lost 4; bases outside the gene matches: 7. The DNA for the CDR3 is TGCAGTGCCAGCGCAGGGGGCATCACTGAAGCTTTCTTT. Translated: CSASAGGITEAFF.

The table lists this clonotype with a few counts. The chain employs TRBV7-9 and TRBJ1-1, with no clear D. Deletions cut 3 bases from V and 1 base from J, with 6 bases between. This CDR3 comprises 13 residues. Germline V lookup: CDR1 SEHNR, CDR2 FQNEAQ (reference sequence). The CDR3 reads CASSFRENTEAFF. The DNA for the CDR3 is TGTGCCAGCAGCTTTCGGGAGAACACTGAAGCTTTCTTT. Filled out from reference TRBV7-9 and TRBJ1-1, the complete variable domain reads DTGVSQNPRHKITKRGQNVTFRCDPISEHNRLYWYRQTLGQGPEFLTYFQNEAQLEKSRLLSDRFSAERPKGSFSTLEIQRTEQGDSAMYLCASSFRENTEAFFGQGTRLTVV.

This clonotype was seen only a few times. This rearrangement joins TRBV7-6 to TRBJ2-7; D is undetermined. The CDR3 loop spans 14 amino acids. Trimming took 5 bases from V and 0 from J, leaving 11 bases between them. CDR1 and CDR2 from the germline V gene are SGHVS and FNYEAQ. The CDR3 DNA reads TGTGCCAGCAGCGATAGCAGGAACTCCTACGAGCAGTACTTC. This sequence encodes CASSDSRNSYEQYF.

J is TRBJ2-7 and V is TRBV15; 8 bases line up with TRBD1. This CDR3 is built from 16 residues. Germline V gene sequence: CDR1 LNHNV, CDR2 YYDKDF (reference sequence). The V segment lost 0 bases and the J segment 5 bases; nucleotides outside the gene matches: 9. CDR3 sequence reads: CATSRDATGGVDEQYF. The CDR3 DNA reads TGTGCCACCAGCAGAGATGCCACAGGGGGAGTTGACGAGCAGTACTTC.

This clonotype was seen a handful of times. This chain connects TRBV5-1 to TRBJ2-1; 9 nucleotides agree with TRBD1. The CDR3 is 15 residues long. Trimming cost V 5 bases and J 5 bases; bases outside gene matches: 8. The germline CDR1 and CDR2 sequences are SGHRS and YFSETQ. CDR3 protein: CASRRGQGRNNEQFF. In DNA form, the CDR3 reads TGCGCCAGCAGAAGGGGACAGGGACGGAACAATGAGCAGTTCTTC. The variable domain in full, completed from reference TRBV5-1 and TRBJ2-1, reads KAGVTQTPRYLIKTRGQQVTLSCSPISGHRSVSWYQQTPGQGLQFLFEYFSETQRNKGNFPGRFSGRQFSNSRSEMNVSTLELGDSALYLCASRRGQGRNNEQFFGPGTRLTVL.

This clonotype was observed a few times. J is TRBJ1-2 and V is TRBV6-1; D perhaps matches TRBD1 (6 bases). This CDR3 has 15 amino acids. Trimming stripped 6 bases from V and 4 bases from J, with 18 bases between. Germline lookup yields CDR1 MNHNS and CDR2 SASEGT. The CDR3 loop is CASSTRMDSSYGYTF. CDR3 nucleotides: TGTGCCAGCAGCACGCGAATGGACAGCAGCTATGGCTACACCTTC.

This clonotype appeared a few times. This rearrangement joins TRBV5-1 to TRBJ2-5, with D maybe TRBD2 (6 bases). Germline V gene data show CDR1 as SGHRS and CDR2 as YFSETQ. V was pared by 0 bases and J by 2 bases, with 17 bases between. This CDR3 region has 17 residues. The CDR3 is CASSLVGTGTYQETQYF. The CDR3 DNA reads as TGCGCCAGCAGCTTGGTGGGGACCGGGACTTATCAAGAGACCCAGTACTTC. Full variable domain (rest looked up from reference TRBV5-1 and TRBJ2-5): KAGVTQTPRYLIKTRGQQVTLSCSPISGHRSVSWYQQTPGQGLQFLFEYFSETQRNKGNFPGRFSGRQFSNSRSEMNVSTLELGDSALYLCASSLVGTGTYQETQYFGPGTRLLVL.

The chain has TRBV12-3 or TRBV12-4 and TRBJ2-3; D is possibly TRBD1 or TRBD2 (5 bases each). Deletions cut 4 bases from V and 11 bases from J, with 13 bases between. The CDR3 covers 12 residues. This CDR3 reads CASSSQGPGQYF. CDR3 coding DNA: TGTGCCAGCAGTTCCCAGGGACCTGGGCAGTATTTT.

The J gene is TRBJ2-5, the V gene TRBV18; D perhaps matches TRBD2 (6 bases). Germline-derived CDR1 and CDR2 are KGHSH and LQKENI. Between the trimmed V and J ends, which lost 0 bases and 1 base, there was a span of 9 bases. This CDR3 contains 15 residues. The CDR3 nucleotides are TGTGCCAGCTCACCACCCCCGGGACTCCAAGAGACCCAGTACTTC. This gives the protein CASSPPPGLQETQYF. The variable domain in full, completed from reference TRBV18 and TRBJ2-5, reads NAGVMQNPRHLVRRRGQEARLRCSPMKGHSHVYWYRQLPEEGLKFMVYLQKENIIDESGMPKERFSAEFPKEGPSILRIQQVVRGDSAAYFCASSPPPGLQETQYFGPGTRLLVL.

V and J are TRBV20-1 and TRBJ2-7, with 9 positions matching TRBD1. Germline V gene data show CDR1 as DFQATT and CDR2 as SNEGSKA (reference sequence). The CDR3 is 17 residues long. After removal of 6 bases from V and 3 bases from J, the junction contained 18 bases not matched to a gene. CDR3 sequence (DNA): TGCAGTGCAGTTGGAGACAGGGGGTCAGGCTCCCTCTACGAGCAGTACTTC. This encodes CSAVGDRGSGSLYEQYF.

This clonotype was found a few times. The chain is built from TRBV28 and TRBJ1-2, with D uncertain. The CDR3 has 12 amino acids. Trimming cost V 3 bases and J 7 bases, with 9 bases left between them. Germline CDR1 and CDR2: MDHEN and SYDVKM. DNA for the CDR3: TGTGCCAGCAGTTTCCCCCCTTTTGGCTACACCTTC. Translated: CASSFPPFGYTF.

The rearrangement links TRBV28 to TRBJ1-1; the match to TRBD1 covers 7 bases. The trim removed 5 bases at V and 1 base at J, leaving 4 bases unmatched. CDR1 is MDHEN and CDR2 is SYDVKM in the germline V gene. The CDR3 is 14 residues long. CDR3 loop: CASSKDRKNTEAFF. The CDR3 nucleotides are TGTGCCAGCAGTAAGGACAGGAAGAACACTGAAGCTTTCTTT. Drawing the rest from reference TRBV28 and TRBJ1-1, the complete variable domain is DVKVTQSSRYLVKRTGEKVFLECVQDMDHENMFWYRQDPGLGLRLIYFSYDVKMKEKGDIPEGYSVSREKKERFSLILESASTNQTSMYLCASSKDRKNTEAFFGQGTRLTVV.

In its sample, this clonotype was seen a few times. The CDR3 loop is CSVVLAPGEQYF. The CDR3 DNA is TGCAGCGTTGTACTAGCCCCAGGGGAGCAGTACTTC. The V and J genes are TRBV29-1 and TRBJ2-7, with D possibly being TRBD2 (6 bases). CDR1 and CDR2 (germline): SQVTM, ANQGSEA. The CDR3 sequence is 12 residues long. Trimming removed 4 bases at V and 7 bases at J, with 14 bases between.

The rearrangement links TRBV2 to TRBJ2-1; 10 bases are shared with TRBD2. CDR1 is SNHLY, CDR2 FYNNEI, per germline. The length of the CDR3 is 15 residues. Trimming removed 3 bases from V and 7 bases from J; junction bases left unmatched: 6. In DNA form, the CDR3 reads TGTGCCAGCAGTGAGCCGGGACTAGCGACGAATGAGCAGTTCTTC. Encoded protein: CASSEPGLATNEQFF.

This clonotype was observed at least ten times. CDR3 residues: CASRGPGVGSQETQYF. The CDR3 DNA reads TGTGCCAGCAGGGGACCAGGGGTCGGCTCGCAAGAGACCCAGTACTTC. The chain recombines TRBV12-3 or TRBV12-4 with TRBJ2-5, with D possibly being TRBD1 (6 bases). The V and J ends lost 6 bases and 2 bases respectively, with 19 bases between them. This CDR3 has 16 amino acids.

The V gene is TRBV5-1, the J gene TRBJ2-5; possible D gene TRBD2, 5 bases. The CDR3 consists of 12 residues. Trimming left V 5 bases short and J 2 bases short, with 7 bases between. Germline V gene sequence: CDR1 SGHRS, CDR2 YFSETQ. As DNA, the CDR3 is TGCGCCAGCAGAGCGGATCAAGAGACCCAGTACTTC. This codes for CASRADQETQYF. The whole variable domain, remainder taken from reference TRBV5-1 and TRBJ2-5, is KAGVTQTPRYLIKTRGQQVTLSCSPISGHRSVSWYQQTPGQGLQFLFEYFSETQRNKGNFPGRFSGRQFSNSRSEMNVSTLELGDSALYLCASRADQETQYFGPGTRLLVL.

This clonotype has just a few counts. The chain carries TRBV7-2 and TRBJ1-1; D gene ambiguous. Germline V gene lookup returns CDR1 SGHTA and CDR2 FQGNSA. The CDR3 length is 14 residues. V lost 3 bases to trimming and J lost 0 bases, with 8 bases between them. CDR3 region: CASSFLTVNTEAFF. For the CDR3, the DNA is TGTGCCAGCAGCTTCCTGACGGTGAACACTGAAGCTTTCTTT.

This clonotype was detected many times. The chain links TRBV5-1 to TRBJ2-5; unclear D gene. CDR1 is SGHRS and CDR2 is YFSETQ in the germline V gene. V dropped 0 bases and J dropped 5 bases, with 14 bases sitting between them. The CDR3 sequence is 15 residues long. This CDR3 is CASSLEDRRSETQYF. In DNA, the CDR3 is TGCGCCAGCAGCTTGGAGGACCGTCGATCGGAGACCCAGTACTTC.

The J gene is TRBJ1-1, the V gene TRBV11-2; D is possibly TRBD1 (5 bases). The CDR3 spans 13 residues. V was cut by 4 bases and J by 4 bases, with 10 bases left in between. In germline, CDR1 is SGHAT, CDR2 FQNNGV. In nucleotides, the CDR3 is TGTGCCAGCAGCTCAGGCAGGGTCACTGAAGCTTTCTTT. It is translated as CASSSGRVTEAFF.

Many counts were recorded for this clonotype. The chain has TRBV29-1 and TRBJ1-2; D remains unclear. The V gene's germline CDR1 is SQVTM and CDR2 ANQGSEA. The CDR3 spans 14 residues. Trimming took 4 bases from V and 0 from J, leaving 12 bases between them. The CDR3 nucleotides read TGCAGCGTTGGGGCACCGCTTACTAACTATGGCTACACCTTC. This encodes CSVGAPLTNYGYTF.

As concerns this clonotype: One end of the junction varies from germline; a read error may be responsible. The chain is built from TRBV7-2 and TRBJ2-7; D gene uncertain. The CDR3 length is 14 residues. CDR1 is SGHTA, CDR2 FQGNSA, per germline. The CDR3 DNA reads TGTGCCTGCAGTAGGAATAGCTTCACCTACGAGCAGTACTTC. Amino acids: CACSRNSFTYEQYF.